These T cell receptor beta chains were read from a single sample in a study of graft-versus-host responses after intestinal transplantation. Generated by immunoSEQ multiplex PCR, the TCRdb table keeps only in-frame clones and is missing some. The sample includes around 26,000 clones, approximately 95% of them seen just once. The sequences come from PBMCs, collected 156 days after intestinal transplant. The receptors originated from a human patient who received an intestinal transplant, so some T cells may come from the graft donor. CDR3s include the opening cysteine and the closing phenylalanine or tryptophan. The order of the fields is V gene, clone size, D gene, J gene, CDR3 protein, CDR3 DNA. A D gene is named only where the DNA matches it firmly. Some rows have no size entry. The others give once, few or many, or a class for an expanded clone.

TRBV5-6	.	.	TRBJ2-7	CASSLVAGWGPYEQYF	TGTGCCAGCAGCTTGGTAGCAGGATGGGGACCTTACGAGCAGTACTTC
TRBV6-6	.	.	TRBJ2-2	CASIQGLTGELFF	TGTGCCAGCATCCAGGGGCTCACCGGGGAGCTGTTTTTT
TRBV7-9	.	TRBD1	TRBJ1-2	CASSSGGYGYTF	TGTGCCAGCAGCTCAGGGGGCTATGGCTACACCTTC
TRBV2	.	TRBD1	TRBJ1-2	CASSDTGERAANYGYTF	TGTGCCAGCAGTGATACAGGGGAAAGAGCGGCTAACTATGGCTACACCTTC
TRBV2	.	TRBD1	TRBJ1-5	CASGTTGQLNQPQHF	TGTGCCAGCGGCACAACGGGACAGCTAAATCAGCCCCAGCATTTT
TRBV29-1	.	.	TRBJ1-5	CSVGSASQPQHF	TGCAGCGTTGGATCAGCGAGTCAGCCCCAGCATTTT
TRBV4-1	.	TRBD2	TRBJ2-7	CASSQLAGVGEQYF	TGCGCCAGCAGCCAACTAGCGGGAGTGGGCGAGCAGTACTTC
TRBV6-5	.	.	TRBJ1-5	CASREGGYQPQHF	TGTGCCAGCAGGGAGGGGGGTTATCAGCCCCAGCATTTT
TRBV19	.	.	TRBJ2-1	CASSARDGEPYNEQFF	TGTGCCAGTAGTGCGAGGGACGGGGAGCCCTACAATGAGCAGTTCTTC
TRBV5-4	.	TRBD2	TRBJ2-1	CASSFEAGGPWEQFF	TGTGCCAGCAGCTTCGAAGCGGGGGGGCCCTGGGAGCAGTTCTTC
TRBV7-3	.	TRBD1	TRBJ1-1	CASSLMGLETGNWLGTNTEAFF	TGTGCCAGCAGCTTAATGGGGCTGGAGACAGGGAACTGGTTGGGAACGAACACTGAAGCTTTCTTT
TRBV7-9	.	.	TRBJ2-1	CASSFGGVNEQFF	TGTGCCAGCAGCTTCGGCGGGGTCAATGAGCAGTTCTTC
TRBV4-2	.	TRBD1	TRBJ2-7	CASSSGTASYEQYF	TGTGCCAGCAGCTCCGGGACAGCCTCCTACGAGCAGTACTTC
TRBV18	.	TRBD2	TRBJ2-3	CASSPPGLAEPVDTQYF	TGTGCCAGCTCACCACCGGGACTAGCGGAACCAGTAGATACGCAGTATTTT
TRBV4-2	.	TRBD2	TRBJ2-7	CASRNSGRAYEQYF	TGTGCCAGCAGAAATAGCGGGAGGGCCTACGAGCAGTACTTC
TRBV18	.	TRBD1	TRBJ2-7	CASSPTGASSYEQYF	TGTGCCAGCTCACCGACAGGGGCGAGCTCCTACGAGCAGTACTTC
TRBV28	.	.	TRBJ2-7	CASSATDGSYEQYF	TGTGCCAGCAGTGCGACAGACGGCTCCTACGAGCAGTACTTC
TRBV5-4	.	.	TRBJ1-2	CASSHGRDPNYGYTF	TGTGCCAGCAGCCATGGTAGGGATCCTAACTATGGCTACACCTTC
TRBV5-1	.	TRBD1	TRBJ1-1	CASSLWGQEANTEAFF	TGCGCCAGCAGCTTGTGGGGACAGGAAGCGAACACTGAAGCTTTCTTT
TRBV2	.	TRBD2	TRBJ2-7	CAIRTSGRNEQYF	TGTGCCATCCGGACTAGCGGGAGAAACGAGCAGTACTTC
TRBV5-6	.	TRBD1	TRBJ1-4	CASSPAGTGGDEKLFF	TGTGCCAGCAGCCCGGCGGGGACAGGGGGCGATGAAAAACTGTTTTTT
TRBV30	.	.	TRBJ1-1	CAWKNPMNTEAFF	TGTGCCTGGAAGAACCCCATGAACACTGAAGCTTTCTTT
TRBV4-2	.	.	TRBJ2-3	CASSQEGGGASDTQYF	TGTGCCAGCAGCCAAGAAGGGGGGGGTGCTTCGGATACGCAGTATTTT
TRBV18	.	.	TRBJ1-6	CASSPRQAYNSPLHF	TGTGCCAGCTCACCAAGACAGGCCTATAATTCACCCCTCCACTTT
TRBV7-2	once	.	TRBJ1-6	CASTIYPRVSSYNSPLHF	TGTGCCAGCACCATATATCCCAGGGTGAGCTCCTATAATTCACCCCTCCACTTT
TRBV9	.	.	TRBJ1-5	CASSVGGWDQPQHF	TGTGCCAGCAGCGTAGGGGGTTGGGATCAGCCCCAGCATTTT
TRBV6-5	.	.	TRBJ2-3	CASSYSDGSDTQYF	TGTGCCAGCAGTTACAGTGATGGGAGTGATACGCAGTATTTT
TRBV29-1	.	.	TRBJ2-2	CSVKYGELFF	TGCAGCGTTAAGTACGGGGAGCTGTTTTTT
TRBV28	.	.	TRBJ1-2	CASSLGTFYGYTF	TGTGCCAGCAGTTTAGGGACATTCTATGGCTACACCTTC
TRBV5-6	.	.	TRBJ2-2	CASSLAAGRRAGELFF	TGTGCCAGCAGCTTGGCGGCGGGGCGTAGGGCCGGGGAGCTGTTTTTT
TRBV27	.	.	TRBJ2-1	CASSLSAYNEQFF	TGTGCCAGCAGTTTATCGGCCTACAATGAGCAGTTCTTC
TRBV7-2	.	.	TRBJ2-1	CASSSRDSHSYNEQFF	TGTGCCAGCAGCTCAAGGGACTCCCACAGCTACAATGAGCAGTTCTTC
TRBV4-2	once	.	TRBJ1-1	CASSQDREINTEAFF	TGTGCCAGCAGCCAAGATCGCGAAATCAACACTGAAGCTTTCTTT
TRBV5-1	.	.	TRBJ2-5	CASSSENQETQYF	TGCGCCAGCAGCTCAGAAAACCAAGAGACCCAGTACTTC
TRBV4-1	.	TRBD2	TRBJ2-7	CASSQGLVSEQYF	TGCGCCAGCAGCCAGGGACTAGTTTCCGAGCAGTACTTC
TRBV4-1	.	.	TRBJ2-7	CASSQESTPSSYEQYF	TGCGCCAGCAGCCAAGAGTCCACCCCAAGCTCCTACGAGCAGTACTTC
TRBV7-2	.	TRBD2	TRBJ2-2	CASSSQRSTSLGTGELFF	TGTGCCAGCAGCTCCCAACGCTCGACTAGCTTGGGCACCGGGGAGCTGTTTTTT
TRBV5-6	.	.	TRBJ2-1	CASSLVQVRSYNEQFF	TGTGCCAGCAGCTTGGTACAGGTTCGCTCCTACAATGAGCAGTTCTTC
TRBV28	.	TRBD2	TRBJ2-7	CASSLGVGAGLAESYEQYF	TGTGCCAGCAGCCTCGGGGTAGGAGCGGGACTAGCGGAGTCCTACGAGCAGTACTTC
TRBV4-1	.	.	TRBJ2-1	CASSQGSTWNEQFF	TGCGCCAGCAGCCAAGGTTCTACCTGGAATGAGCAGTTCTTC
TRBV19	.	TRBD2	TRBJ2-2	CASSNKRGGSGELFF	TGTGCCAGTAGTAACAAGCGGGGGGGAAGCGGGGAGCTGTTTTTT
TRBV7-9	.	TRBD2	TRBJ2-1	CASSMGLAVNEQFF	TGTGCCAGCAGCATGGGACTAGCGGTCAATGAGCAGTTCTTC
TRBV19	few	TRBD1	TRBJ1-1	CASIQGATEAFF	TGTGCCAGTATACAGGGGGCAACTGAAGCTTTCTTT
TRBV4-3	once	.	TRBJ1-1	CASSQAFTRQSAFF	TGCGCCAGCAGCCAAGCTTTCACCCGACAGTCGGCTTTCTTT
TRBV19	.	TRBD2	TRBJ2-1	CASSLGGYNEQFF	TGTGCCAGTAGTTTGGGAGGGTACAATGAGCAGTTCTTC
TRBV11-1	once	TRBD2	TRBJ2-1	CASSPWAGGTYNEQFF	TGTGCCAGCAGCCCCTGGGCGGGGGGAACATACAATGAGCAGTTCTTC
TRBV27	.	TRBD2	TRBJ2-1	CASRPGFGTSGVYEQFF	TGTGCCAGCAGGCCCGGTTTTGGGACTAGCGGGGTATATGAGCAGTTCTTC
TRBV5-8	.	.	TRBJ1-5	CASSLAGWGQPQHF	TGTGCCAGCAGCTTGGCCGGTTGGGGTCAGCCCCAGCATTTT